This TCR beta chain was sequenced during a study of T-cell reconstitution after alpha-beta-depleted transplantation in children. This clonotype came up a few times. Library preparation (for TCRbeta) was performed with unique molecular identifiers. TCRdb recomputed calls from the PCR reads with MiXCR, one row per CDR3 protein. The sample lists more than 150,000 distinct CDR3 sequences, less than 8% occurring once. The sequenced sample was PBMCs from the stem cell graft donor, obtained from the stem cell graft. The origin of this receptor is a human donor who donated a stem cell graft to a child with Wiskott-Aldrich syndrome.

As DNA, the CDR3 is TGTGCCAGCAGCTTTAACAGGGAGCAGTTCTTC. This translates into CASSFNREQFF. The rearrangement uses TRBV7-6 and TRBJ2-1, with D perhaps matching TRBD1 (5 bases). This CDR3 region has 11 residues. Germline V gene sequence: CDR1 SGHVS, CDR2 FNYEAQ. With 3 bases removed from V and 10 bases from J, the gap between germline ends came to 7 bases.